This TCR beta chain came from a study of shared clonotypes between healthy human individuals. Study at large: A few men and a couple of women, aged 18 to 49, were donors.

TCRdb's table, derived via immunoSEQ multiplex PCR, lists solely in-frame clones and lacks some. The sample has approximately 740,000 clones, 85% to 95% seen once. Naive CD8 cells comprised CD45RO-negative, CCR7-positively selected cells, excluding terminally differentiated effector memory CD45RA+ cells. Study-level results: Researchers found naive subsets generally carried larger estimated richness than memory subsets.

As for this clone: Its antigen remains unidentified.

The germline CDR1 and CDR2 sequences are SNHLY and FYNNEI. This CDR3 region has 17 residues. With 3 bases removed from V and 2 bases from J, the gap between germline ends came to 19 bases. Input material: naive CD8+ T cells sorted from blood. The chain employs TRBV2 and TRBJ1-1; D might be TRBD1 (6 bases). This receptor was identified in a man under 40 in good health. The CDR3 DNA follows: TGTGCCAGCAGTGACCCAAAAAGGTTAGGGGGAAACACTGAAGCTTTCTTT. Translating it yields CASSDPKRLGGNTEAFF.